These 24 T cell receptor beta chains share one sample of origin, sequenced in a study of blood T cell repertoires in COVID-19. Measured with immunoSEQ multiplex PCR; TCRdb has only the in-frame clones, and not every one. This table holds approximately 120,000 clones, around 85% found once. Sample: peripheral blood. Every receptor here comes from a human donor in a cohort sampled during active COVID-19.

The DNA of the CDR3 is TGTGCCACCAGCGGCGGAGCATGGACTATCGGTACGTCCACCCAAGAGACCCAGTACTTC. Translated: CATSGGAWTIGTSTQETQYF. This chain uses TRBV15 with TRBJ2-5; a weak D match, TRBD2 (6 bases). The CDR3 covers 20 residues. Trimming left V 5 bases short and J 1 base short, with 29 bases between. Germline V gene data show CDR1 as LNHNV and CDR2 as YYDKDF (reference sequence).

The chain carries TRBV7-2 and TRBJ2-7; TRBD2 aligns across 7 bases. In germline, CDR1 is SGHTA, CDR2 FQGNSA. The CDR3 is 14 amino acids. J lost 2 bases, V lost 0 bases, and 1 base had no gene match. In DNA, the CDR3 is TGTGCCAGCAGCTTAGCGGGAGGGCCCTACGAGCAGTACGTC. Translation gives CASSLAGGPYEQYV.

The J gene is TRBJ2-5, the V gene TRBV3-1 (or the pseudogene TRBV3-2), with D possibly TRBD1 on 5 matching bases. This CDR3 is built from 11 residues. Germline-derived CDR1 and CDR2 are LGHDT and YNNKEL (reference sequence). Trimming pared 9 bases from V and 5 bases from J, leaving 10 bases between. The CDR3 reads CARGVGETQYF. As DNA, the CDR3 is TGTGCCAGAGGGGTCGGGGAGACCCAGTACTTC.

V usage is TRBV30 and J usage is TRBJ1-4; D is unresolved. With 4 bases removed from V and 7 bases from J, the gap between germline ends came to 10 bases. Looked up from germline, CDR1 is GTSNPN and CDR2 is SVGIG (reference sequence). This CDR3 is built from 12 residues. The CDR3 spells CAWKMSGEKLFF. The CDR3 bases are TGTGCCTGGAAGATGAGCGGTGAAAAACTGTTTTTT.

The chain combines TRBV11-2 with TRBJ2-3; 8 nucleotides agree with TRBD1. The CDR3 sequence is 13 residues long. Losses at the gene ends were 5 bases for V and 14 bases for J; bases not matched to a gene: 12. Germline V lookup: CDR1 SGHAT, CDR2 FQNNGV. This CDR3 reads CASSPAGGKGSYF. CDR3 DNA sequence: TGTGCCAGCAGCCCAGCAGGGGGCAAGGGCTCGTATTTT.

The rearrangement joins TRBV5-6 to TRBJ2-4; 7 bases fit TRBD1. V shed 1 base and J 2 bases; nucleotides not matched to a gene: 6. Germline V CDR1 and CDR2: SGHDT, YYEEEE. The CDR3 length is 16 residues. CDR3 loop: CASSLTSGGTKNIQYF. In DNA, the CDR3 is TGTGCCAGCAGCTTGACTTCAGGGGGTACCAAAAACATTCAGTACTTC.

The chain uses TRBV7-8 and TRBJ1-3; no reliable D call. Trimming took off 1 base at V and 0 bases at J, with 10 bases between the two ends. This CDR3 contains 16 residues. Germline V gene sequence: CDR1 SGHVS, CDR2 FQNEAQ. This CDR3 is CASSLGQALSGNTIYF. The CDR3 DNA sequence: TGTGCCAGCAGCTTAGGGCAGGCCCTCTCTGGAAACACCATATATTTT.

This chain uses TRBV5-4 with TRBJ2-3; D may be TRBD2 (6 bases). Germline values: CDR1 SGHNT, CDR2 YYREEE (reference sequence). V shed 7 bases and J shed 1 base, with 10 bases lying between them. CDR3 size: 13 residues. CDR3 bases: TGTGCCAGCCACGGAGGGGGCACAGATACGCAGTATTTT. Residues: CASHGGGTDTQYF.

The chain links TRBV7-9 to TRBJ1-1; D remains ambiguous. The V end lost 2 bases, the J end lost 4 bases, and 17 bases lay between the germline ends. Per the germline V gene, CDR1 is SEHNR and CDR2 is FQNEAQ (reference sequence). This CDR3 spans 16 amino acids. The DNA of the CDR3 is TGTGCCAGCAGCTTAATTATCAGTCCGACGGGCACTGAAGCTTTCTTT. Amino acids: CASSLIISPTGTEAFF. The full variable domain, its missing parts supplied by reference TRBV7-9 and TRBJ1-1, is DTGVSQNPRHKITKRGQNVTFRCDPISEHNRLYWYRQTLGQGPEFLTYFQNEAQLEKSRLLSDRFSAERPKGSFSTLEIQRTEQGDSAMYLCASSLIISPTGTEAFFGQGTRLTVV.

This clone was detected once. The chain joins TRBV5-4 to TRBJ2-3, with a tentative D call TRBD2 (6 bases). Germline lookup yields CDR1 SGHNT and CDR2 YYREEE (reference sequence). The length of the CDR3 is 14 residues. Trimming removed 7 bases from V and 3 bases from J, with 15 bases in between. DNA for the CDR3: TGTGCCAGCGGTACCGGGAGCACAACAGATACGCAGTATTTT. Protein sequence: CASGTGSTTDTQYF.

The chain couples TRBV11-3 to TRBJ1-3, with 7 positions matching TRBD1. Trimming took 2 bases from V and 4 from J; bases not matched to a gene: 5. The CDR3 length is 15 residues. Germline-derived CDR1 and CDR2 are SGHNT and YENEEA. CDR3 in DNA: TGTGCCAGCAGCTTAAGTGGGACAGCAGGAAACACCATATATTTT. It translates to CASSLSGTAGNTIYF.

The count of this clone is one. V gene TRBV19 combines with J gene TRBJ2-1, with 8 bases matching TRBD2. The CDR3 runs 15 residues. Germline lookup yields CDR1 LNHDA and CDR2 SQIVND (reference sequence). V lost 4 bases to trimming and J lost 5 bases; unmatched junction nucleotides: 7. This CDR3 is CASSTRGGLNNEQFF. CDR3 nucleotide sequence: TGTGCCAGTAGTACCCGGGGGGGCCTAAACAATGAGCAGTTCTTC.

The rearrangement uses TRBV29-1 and TRBJ1-5; the D is unclear. CDR1 SQVTM and CDR2 ANQGSEA come from the germline V gene. The V gene lost 3 bases and the J gene lost 2 bases, with 8 bases spanning the gap. CDR3 length equals 13 residues. CDR3 sequence reads: CSVDSGGNQPQHF. In nucleotides, the CDR3 is TGCAGCGTTGACTCGGGTGGCAATCAGCCCCAGCATTTT.

The gene calls are TRBV6-6 and TRBJ1-2; D perhaps matches TRBD1 (6 bases). The CDR3 sequence is 15 residues long. V shed 6 bases and J shed 0 bases, with 14 bases lying between them. Per germline, CDR1 MNHNY and CDR2 SVGAGI (reference sequence). CDR3 amino acids: CASRSQGRANYGYTF. CDR3 bases: TGTGCCAGCAGATCCCAGGGGAGGGCTAACTATGGCTACACCTTC.

The V gene is TRBV29-1, the J gene TRBJ1-1; 7 nucleotides match TRBD1. The CDR3 loop spans 13 amino acids. Germline CDR1 is SQVTM and CDR2 is ANQGSEA. V lost 6 bases to trimming and J lost 0 bases; unmatched junction nucleotides: 4. Here the CDR3 DNA reads TGCAGCGTGGGACAGTTAGTGAACACTGAAGCTTTCTTT. Protein sequence: CSVGQLVNTEAFF.

The genes are TRBV15 and TRBJ2-1; the D is unclear. The CDR3 extends over 14 amino acids. Trimming took off 5 bases at V and 3 bases at J, with 11 bases between the two ends. Germline assignment: CDR1 LNHNV and CDR2 YYDKDF (reference sequence). CDR3 coding DNA: TGTGCCACCAGCGTCGGGTTGGGCTACAATGAGCAGTTCTTC. It translates to CATSVGLGYNEQFF.

The chain is built from TRBV24-1 and TRBJ1-2; 8 positions match TRBD1. The CDR3 consists of 16 residues. The V gene end was trimmed by 4 bases and the J gene end by 0 bases; junction bases not matched to a gene: 6. Looked up from germline, CDR1 is KGHDR and CDR2 is SFDVKD. As DNA, the CDR3 is TGTGCCACCAGTGAAGCAGGGGGCTCCGCTAACTATGGCTACACCTTC. Its protein product is CATSEAGGSANYGYTF.

The chain is built from TRBV19 and TRBJ2-3; TRBD2 matches at 13 bases. Germline V CDR1 and CDR2: LNHDA, SQIVND (reference sequence). This CDR3 contains 15 residues. J lost 2 bases, V lost 5 bases, and 1 base had no gene match. The CDR3 DNA sequence: TGTGCCAGTAGTGGGACTAGCGGGAACACAGATACGCAGTATTTT. It codes for CASSGTSGNTDTQYF.

The CDR3 loop is CASSPQNTIDRDHQETQYF. The CDR3 DNA is TGCGCCAGCAGCCCTCAGAATACAATAGACAGGGACCACCAAGAGACCCAGTACTTC. The rearrangement links TRBV23-1 to TRBJ2-5; the match to TRBD1 covers 7 bases. TRBV23-1 is identified as an open reading frame with a role that is uncertain. Trimming removed 6 bases from V and 0 bases from J; junction bases left unmatched: 19. CDR3 length: 19 amino acids.

This sequence joins TRBV9 and TRBJ2-5, with TRBD2 identical over 7 bases. Losses at the gene ends were 0 bases for V and 2 bases for J; bases not matched to a gene: 7. The germline V gene encodes CDR1 SGDLS and CDR2 YYNGEE. The CDR3 is 16 amino acids. CDR3 in DNA: TGTGCCAGCAGCGTAGGGGAGGGGATCGGACAAGAGACCCAGTACTTC. It translates to CASSVGEGIGQETQYF.

CDR3 DNA sequence: TGCAGTGCTAGTTCGGGACAGGGAAGTCTTGCTGAAAAACTGTTTTTT. This codes for CSASSGQGSLAEKLFF. This chain links TRBV20-1 with TRBJ1-4, with 9 positions matching TRBD1. The CDR3 contains 16 residues. V lost 3 bases to trimming and J lost 7 bases; unmatched junction nucleotides: 12. The V gene's germline CDR1 is DFQATT and CDR2 SNEGSKA (reference sequence).

This chain joins TRBV30 and TRBJ1-5, with 7 bases lining up with TRBD1. Per the germline V gene, CDR1 is GTSNPN and CDR2 is SVGIG (reference sequence). With V trimmed by 3 bases and J by 7 bases, 12 bases remained unmatched. The CDR3 contains 15 residues. This chain's CDR3 is CAWRENRGLGQPQHF. Here the CDR3 DNA reads TGTGCCTGGAGGGAAAACAGGGGACTAGGGCAGCCCCAGCATTTT. The complete variable domain, with remaining parts taken from reference TRBV30 and TRBJ1-5, reads SQTIHQWPATLVQPVGSPLSLECTVEGTSNPNLYWYRQAAGRGLQLLFYSVGIGQISSEVPQNLSASRPQDRQFILSSKKLLLSDSGFYLCAWRENRGLGQPQHFGDGTRLSIL.

The chain is built from TRBV5-6 and TRBJ1-1; D perhaps matches TRBD1 (5 bases). The CDR3 has 17 amino acids. Germline-derived CDR1 and CDR2 are SGHDT and YYEEEE. The V and J ends lost 4 bases and 0 bases respectively, with 19 bases between them. As DNA, the CDR3 is TGTGCCAGCAGCCCTCAGGGTGGCGGTGGGGTGAACACTGAAGCTTTCTTT. As protein: CASSPQGGGGVNTEAFF.

The chain employs TRBV6-1 and TRBJ1-1; D gene ambiguous. CDR3 length: 13 amino acids. Trimming removed 0 bases from V and 5 bases from J, with 7 bases in between. In germline, CDR1 is MNHNS, CDR2 SASEGT. CDR3 sequence reads: CASSEASFTEAFF. For the CDR3, the DNA is TGTGCCAGCAGTGAAGCGTCATTTACTGAAGCTTTCTTT.